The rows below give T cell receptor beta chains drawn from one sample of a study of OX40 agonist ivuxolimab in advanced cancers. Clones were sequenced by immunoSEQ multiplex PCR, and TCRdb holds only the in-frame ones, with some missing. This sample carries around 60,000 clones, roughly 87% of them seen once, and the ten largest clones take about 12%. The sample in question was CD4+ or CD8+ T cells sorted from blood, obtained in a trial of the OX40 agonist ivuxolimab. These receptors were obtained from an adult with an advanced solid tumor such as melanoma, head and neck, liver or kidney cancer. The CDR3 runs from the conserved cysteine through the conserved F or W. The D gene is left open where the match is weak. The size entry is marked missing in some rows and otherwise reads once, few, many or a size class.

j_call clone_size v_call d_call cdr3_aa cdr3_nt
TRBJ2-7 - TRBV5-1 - CASSSRGFGEQYF TGCGCCAGCAGCTCCAGGGGATTTGGTGAGCAGTACTTC
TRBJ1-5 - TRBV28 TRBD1 CASSPGQGFQPQHF TGTGCCAGCAGCCCCGGACAGGGTTTTCAGCCCCAGCATTTT
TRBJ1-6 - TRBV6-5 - CASSYRSGSSPLHF TGTGCCAGCAGTTACCGTTCGGGGAGTTCACCCCTCCACTTT
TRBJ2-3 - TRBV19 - CASSPGLNADTQYF TGTGCCAGTTCCCCGGGGCTAAATGCAGATACGCAGTATTTT
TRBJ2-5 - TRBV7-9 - CASSVPGGTQETQYF TGTGCCAGCTCCGTCCCGGGGGGCACCCAAGAGACCCAGTACTTC
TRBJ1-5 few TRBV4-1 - CASSQDQGGQPQHF TGCGCCAGCAGCCAAGATCAGGGAGGCCAGCCCCAGCATTTT
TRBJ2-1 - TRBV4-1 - CASSQVGDEQFF TGCGCCAGCAGCCAAGTGGGGGATGAGCAGTTCTTC
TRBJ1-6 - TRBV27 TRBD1 CASSWDRGNSPLHF TGTGCCAGCAGTTGGGACAGGGGGAATTCACCCCTCCACTTT
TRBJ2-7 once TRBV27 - CASNLRPSGEQYF TGTGCCAGCAACCTTCGACCAAGCGGAGAGCAGTACTTC
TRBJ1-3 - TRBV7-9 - CASSFRTAPSF TGTGCCAGCAGCTTCCGGACAGCGCCTTCGTTT
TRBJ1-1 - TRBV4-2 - CASSQLEGVNTEAFF TGTGCCAGCAGCCAATTGGAAGGGGTTAACACTGAAGCTTTCTTT
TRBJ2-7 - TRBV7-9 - CASSLGRGAYEQYF TGTGCCAGCAGCTTGGGTCGGGGCGCCTACGAGCAGTACTTC
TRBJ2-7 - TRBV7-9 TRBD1 CASSPLAAGTGALEQYF TGTGCCAGCAGCCCCCTCGCAGCCGGGACAGGCGCTCTCGAGCAGTACTTC
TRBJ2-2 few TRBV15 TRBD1 CATSRGQGGNTGELFF TGTGCCACCAGCAGAGGACAGGGGGGGAACACCGGGGAGCTGTTTTTT
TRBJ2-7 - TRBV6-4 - CASSDSYEQYF TGTGCCAGCAGTGACTCCTACGAGCAGTACTTC
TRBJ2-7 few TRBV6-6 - CASSYEQYF TGTGCCAGCAGTTACGAGCAGTACTTC
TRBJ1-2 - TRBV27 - CASSPSSGYGYTF TGTGCCAGCAGTCCCAGCAGTGGCTATGGCTACACCTTC
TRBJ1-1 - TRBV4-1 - CASSQDRRLDTEAFF TGCGCCAGCAGCCAAGATCGGCGGCTGGACACTGAAGCTTTCTTT
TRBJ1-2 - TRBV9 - CASSADIPRSYGYTF TGTGCCAGCAGCGCGGACATCCCTCGGAGCTATGGCTACACCTTC
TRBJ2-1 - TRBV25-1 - CASSPRGINEQFF TGTGCCAGCAGTCCCCGGGGGATTAATGAGCAGTTCTTC
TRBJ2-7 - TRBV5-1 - CASKASEFSYEQYF TGCGCCAGCAAAGCCAGTGAATTCTCCTACGAGCAGTACTTC
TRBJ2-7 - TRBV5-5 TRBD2 CASSLATSGSGNEQYF TGTGCCAGCAGCTTGGCCACTAGCGGGAGCGGCAACGAGCAGTACTTC
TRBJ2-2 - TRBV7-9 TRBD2 CASSLELAGGNTGELFF TGTGCCAGCAGCTTAGAACTAGCGGGAGGAAACACCGGGGAGCTGTTTTTT
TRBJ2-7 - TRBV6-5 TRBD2 CAAGLAHEQYF TGTGCCGCGGGACTAGCCCACGAGCAGTACTTC
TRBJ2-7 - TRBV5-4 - CASSFPGGLNYEQYF TGTGCCAGCAGCTTTCCTGGGGGCCTCAACTACGAGCAGTACTTC
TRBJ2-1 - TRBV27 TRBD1 CASSLGTDYNEQFF TGTGCCAGCAGTTTAGGGACAGACTACAATGAGCAGTTCTTC
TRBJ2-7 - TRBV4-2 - CASSQVWVGSSEQYF TGTGCCAGCAGCCAAGTCTGGGTGGGGAGTTCCGAGCAGTACTTC
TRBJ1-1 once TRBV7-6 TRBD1 CASSLGQGAFF TGTGCCAGCAGCCTAGGACAGGGAGCTTTCTTT
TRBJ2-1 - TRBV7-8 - CASSLEVGYNEQFF TGTGCCAGCAGCTTGGAGGTAGGCTACAATGAGCAGTTCTTC
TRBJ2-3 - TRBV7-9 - CASSRTDTQYF TGTGCCAGCAGCCGCACAGATACGCAGTATTTT
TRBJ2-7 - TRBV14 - CASSLGGEQYF TGTGCCAGCAGCTTGGGGGGCGAGCAGTACTTC
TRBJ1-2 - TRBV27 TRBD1 CATADRAGYTF TGTGCCACCGCCGACAGGGCTGGCTACACCTTC